The sequence of this TCR beta chain was determined in a study of vaccination effects on CD4 cells after COVID-19. Germline CDR1 MNHNY, CDR2 SVGAGI (reference sequence). There are 15 residues in the CDR3. The ends were cut back, 7 bases at V and 2 bases at J, with 17 bases in the middle. Only in-frame clones appear in the TCRdb table, and some are missing; sequencing was by immunoSEQ multiplex PCR. Among 20,000 to 25,000 clones listed, around three quarters were seen once. Regarding this clone: Its antigen is as yet unknown.

Sequencing in the ViraFEST assay came after antigen-specific CD4+ T cells had been expanded with viral peptide pools, which were used to stimulate PBMC. Cultured cells yielded isolated CD4+ T cells after more than nine days. Vaccine recipients lacked prior SARS-CoV-2 infection and had negative nucleocapsid antibodies. Each well held two million PBMC cultured with roughly 9.7 ug/ml peptides and roughly 9.7 IU/ml IL-2. In the cultures, half the medium was exchanged for IL-2 medium on days 3 and 7. The receptor comes from a human donor who received a COVID-19 vaccine. Sequenced here: CD4+ T cells from PBMCs cultured with HCoV-NL63 spike peptides, sampled before COVID-19 vaccination. The V gene is TRBV6-6, the J gene TRBJ1-2; D may be TRBD1 (5 bases). The CDR3 region is CASILGAGVNYGYTF. The CDR3 DNA reads as TGTGCCAGCATTCTAGGGGCAGGAGTCAACTATGGCTACACCTTC.